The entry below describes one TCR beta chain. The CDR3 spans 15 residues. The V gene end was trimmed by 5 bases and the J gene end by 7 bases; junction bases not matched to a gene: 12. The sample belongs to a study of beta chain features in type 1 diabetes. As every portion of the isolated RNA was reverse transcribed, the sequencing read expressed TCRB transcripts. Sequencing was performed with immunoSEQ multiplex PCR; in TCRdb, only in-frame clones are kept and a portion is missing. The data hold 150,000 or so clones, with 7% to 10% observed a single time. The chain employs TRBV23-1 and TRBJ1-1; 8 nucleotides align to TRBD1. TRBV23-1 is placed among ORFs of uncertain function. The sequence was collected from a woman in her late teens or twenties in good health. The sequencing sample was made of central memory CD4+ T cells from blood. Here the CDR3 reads CASSAPGTGVVEAFF. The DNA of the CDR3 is TGCGCCAGCAGTGCCCCTGGGACAGGAGTTGTTGAAGCTTTCTTT.